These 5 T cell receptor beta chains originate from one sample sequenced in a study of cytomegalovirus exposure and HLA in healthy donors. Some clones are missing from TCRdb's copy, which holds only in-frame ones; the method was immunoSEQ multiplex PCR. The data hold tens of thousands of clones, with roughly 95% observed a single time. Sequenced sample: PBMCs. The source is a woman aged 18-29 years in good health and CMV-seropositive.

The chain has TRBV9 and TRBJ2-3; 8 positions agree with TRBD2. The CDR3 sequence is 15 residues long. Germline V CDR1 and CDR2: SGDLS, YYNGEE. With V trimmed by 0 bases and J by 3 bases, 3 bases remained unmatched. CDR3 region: CASSVGGLGTDTQYF. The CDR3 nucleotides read TGTGCCAGCAGCGTAGGGGGACTAGGGACAGATACGCAGTATTTT. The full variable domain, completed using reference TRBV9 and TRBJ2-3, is DSGVTQTPKHLITATGQRVTLRCSPRSGDLSVYWYQQSLDQGLQFLIQYYNGEERAKGNILERFSAQQFPDLHSELNLSSLELGDSALYFCASSVGGLGTDTQYFGPGTRLTVL.

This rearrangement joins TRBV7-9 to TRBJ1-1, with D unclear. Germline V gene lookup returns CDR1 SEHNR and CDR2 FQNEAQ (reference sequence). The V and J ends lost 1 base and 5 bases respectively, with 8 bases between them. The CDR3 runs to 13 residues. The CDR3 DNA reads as TGTGCCAGCAGCTTAGGGCGGTTGACTGAAGCTTTCTTT. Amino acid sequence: CASSLGRLTEAFF.

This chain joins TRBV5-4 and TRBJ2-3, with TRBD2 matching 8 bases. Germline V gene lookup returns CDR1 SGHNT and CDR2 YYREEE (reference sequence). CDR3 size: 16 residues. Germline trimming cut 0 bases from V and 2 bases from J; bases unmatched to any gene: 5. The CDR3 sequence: CASSLGHSGITDTQYF. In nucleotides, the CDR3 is TGTGCCAGCAGCTTGGGGCATAGCGGGATCACAGATACGCAGTATTTT.

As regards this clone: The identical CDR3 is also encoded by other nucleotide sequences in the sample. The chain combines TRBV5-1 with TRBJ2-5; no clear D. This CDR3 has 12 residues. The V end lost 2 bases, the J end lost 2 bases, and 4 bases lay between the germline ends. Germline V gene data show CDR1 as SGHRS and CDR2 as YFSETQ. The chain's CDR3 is CASSFSQETQYF. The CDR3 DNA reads TGCGCCAGCAGCTTTAGTCAAGAGACCCAGTACTTC.

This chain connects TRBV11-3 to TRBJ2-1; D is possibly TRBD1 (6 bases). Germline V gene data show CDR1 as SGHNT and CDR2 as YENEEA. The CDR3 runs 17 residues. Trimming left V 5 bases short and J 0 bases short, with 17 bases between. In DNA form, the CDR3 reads TGTGCCAGCAGCAAGGGGACACCCCAGAGCTCCTACAATGAGCAGTTCTTC. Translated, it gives CASSKGTPQSSYNEQFF.